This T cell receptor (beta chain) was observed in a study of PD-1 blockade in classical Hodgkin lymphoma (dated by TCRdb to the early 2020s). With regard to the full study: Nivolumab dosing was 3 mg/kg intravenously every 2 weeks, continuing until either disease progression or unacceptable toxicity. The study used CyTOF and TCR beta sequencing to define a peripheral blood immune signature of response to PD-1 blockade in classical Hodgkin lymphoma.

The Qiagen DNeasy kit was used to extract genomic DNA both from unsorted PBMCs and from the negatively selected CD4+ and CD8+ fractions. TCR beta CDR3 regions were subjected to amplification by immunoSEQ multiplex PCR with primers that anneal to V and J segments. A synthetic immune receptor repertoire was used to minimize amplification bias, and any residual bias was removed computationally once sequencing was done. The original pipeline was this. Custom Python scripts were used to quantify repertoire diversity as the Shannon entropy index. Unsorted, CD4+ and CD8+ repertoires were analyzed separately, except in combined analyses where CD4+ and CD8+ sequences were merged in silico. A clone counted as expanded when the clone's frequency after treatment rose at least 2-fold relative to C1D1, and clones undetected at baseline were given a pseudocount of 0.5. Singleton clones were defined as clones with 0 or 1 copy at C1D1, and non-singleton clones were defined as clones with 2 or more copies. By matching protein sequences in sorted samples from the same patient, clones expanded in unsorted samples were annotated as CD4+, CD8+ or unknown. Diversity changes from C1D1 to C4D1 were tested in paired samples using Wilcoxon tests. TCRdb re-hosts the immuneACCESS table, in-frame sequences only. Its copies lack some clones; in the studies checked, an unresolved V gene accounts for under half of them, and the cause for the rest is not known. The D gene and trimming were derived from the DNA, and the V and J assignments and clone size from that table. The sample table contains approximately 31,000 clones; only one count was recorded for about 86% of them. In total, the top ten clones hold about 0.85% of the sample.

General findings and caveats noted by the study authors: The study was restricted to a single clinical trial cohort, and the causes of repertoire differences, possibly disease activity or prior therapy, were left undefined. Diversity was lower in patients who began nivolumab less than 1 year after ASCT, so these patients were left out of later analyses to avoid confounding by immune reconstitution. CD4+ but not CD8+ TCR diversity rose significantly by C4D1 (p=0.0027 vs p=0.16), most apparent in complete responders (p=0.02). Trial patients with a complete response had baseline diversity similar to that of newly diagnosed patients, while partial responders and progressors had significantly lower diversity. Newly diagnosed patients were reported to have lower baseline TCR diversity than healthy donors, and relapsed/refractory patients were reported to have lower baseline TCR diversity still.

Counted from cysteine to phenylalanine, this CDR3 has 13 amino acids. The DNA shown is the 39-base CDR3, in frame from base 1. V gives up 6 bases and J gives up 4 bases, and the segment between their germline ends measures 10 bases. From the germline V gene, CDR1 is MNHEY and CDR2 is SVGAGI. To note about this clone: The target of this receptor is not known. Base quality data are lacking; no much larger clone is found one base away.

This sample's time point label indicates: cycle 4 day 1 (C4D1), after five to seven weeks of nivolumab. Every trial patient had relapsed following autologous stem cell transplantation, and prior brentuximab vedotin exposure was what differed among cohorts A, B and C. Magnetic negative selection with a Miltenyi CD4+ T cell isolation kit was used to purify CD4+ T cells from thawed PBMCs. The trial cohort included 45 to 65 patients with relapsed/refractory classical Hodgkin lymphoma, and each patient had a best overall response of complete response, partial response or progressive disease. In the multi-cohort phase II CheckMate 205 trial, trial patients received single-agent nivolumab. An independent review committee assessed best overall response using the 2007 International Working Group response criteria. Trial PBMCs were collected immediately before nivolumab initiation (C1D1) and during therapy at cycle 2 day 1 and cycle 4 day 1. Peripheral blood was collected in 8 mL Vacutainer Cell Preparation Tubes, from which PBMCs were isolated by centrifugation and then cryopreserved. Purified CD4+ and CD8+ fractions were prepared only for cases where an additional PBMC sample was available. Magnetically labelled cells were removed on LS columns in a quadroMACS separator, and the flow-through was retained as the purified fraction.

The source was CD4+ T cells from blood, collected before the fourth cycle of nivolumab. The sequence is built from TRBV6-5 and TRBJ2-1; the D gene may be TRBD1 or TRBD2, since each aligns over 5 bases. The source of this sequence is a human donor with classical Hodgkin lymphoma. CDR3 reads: CASRGTRYNEQFF. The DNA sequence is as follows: TGTGCCAGCAGGGGGACGAGATACAATGAGCAGTTCTTC.